This paragraph covers one T cell receptor beta chain sequence. What this receptor recognizes is not known. No per-base quality is available; no much larger clone lies one base away. Whole blood was collected in K2EDTA tubes by collaborating institutions according to the institutions' own protocols. For TCRbeta analysis, collaborator samples were shipped as frozen whole blood, as isolated PBMCs, or as DNA extracted from either sample type. This sample is part of a study of blood T cell repertoires in COVID-19 (dated by TCRdb to about 2020). Looking at the study overall: Samples covering the acute and convalescent phases of COVID-19 were provided by collaborators in the United States, Italy and Spain. The prospective study material was composed of cDNA or gDNA derived from T cells, B-cell-depleted T cells, or PBMCs. A de-identified subject ID, COVID-19 status, age in years and sex were almost always included in the sample metadata. Where available, HLA class I and class II types were taken from metadata supplied by the sample provider and were not determined by assay-based typing. The samples were drawn from the first 160 participants of the ongoing ImmuneRACE study and from some 1,300 subjects provided by 6 global collaborators. Subjects who had been exposed to COVID-19, were actively infected with it, or had recovered from it provided the deeply sampled blood TCRbeta repertoires that made up the dataset. A freely available public database, intended as a resource for researchers studying the immune response to SARS-CoV-2, is where the repertoires were released.

The full study reports these points: Clinical and demographic metadata were provided uncurated, with the amount varying by source and participant.

The CDR3 goes from the cysteine to the phenylalanine over 16 residues. Here the CDR3 DNA is all that survives: 48 bases in frame from base 1. According to the germline V gene, CDR1 reads SGHVS and CDR2 reads FNYEAQ. Ends trimmed: V by 3 bases, J by 6 bases; bases unmatched to a gene: 9. TCRbeta CDR3 regions were amplified from genomic DNA using the immunoSEQ Assay, a bias-controlled multiplex PCR. The study's own analysis went as follows. The number of nucleated cells in each sample was estimated by amplification of reference gene primers within the assay. Sequence reads were collapsed and filtered to measure the absolute abundance of every unique TCRbeta CDR3 rearrangement. For each sample, productive Simpson clonality was calculated as the square root of Simpson's diversity index over productive rearrangements. The table was pulled from immuneACCESS by TCRdb, which kept in-frame rearrangements only. Such tables lose some clones; where checked, under half of the loss comes from unresolved V genes, and the rest has no known cause. The V and J calls and clone size come from that table; D and trimming were worked out from the DNA. The sample yields 250,000 or so clones; around four fifths were counted once. The ten biggest clones cover 4.2% of the sample.

The sequence came from a man in his fifties or sixties with acute or convalescent COVID-19. The rearranged segments are TRBV7-6 and TRBJ2-1; TRBD2 matches 9 bases in the middle. The sample consisted of peripheral blood. The CDR3 protein: CASSLAGGLPSNEQFF. At the DNA level, the sequence is TGTGCCAGCAGCTTGGCGGGGGGGCTCCCGTCCAATGAGCAGTTCTTC.